The rows below give T cell receptor beta chains drawn from one sample of a study of molecular identifiers for immune sequencing clone quantification. One entry per CDR3 protein, called by TCRdb with MiXCR from the PCR reads. The repertoire has 400,000 to 600,000 distinct CDR3 sequences, about a fifth of them found once; the top ten carry 0.84%. The sample comprised naive CD8+ T cells from blood, with Jurkat cell RNA spiked in. These TCRs come from a human donor in good health. Some libraries in this study had Jurkat cell RNA spiked in. CDR3s include the opening cysteine and the closing phenylalanine or tryptophan. The order of the fields is V gene, J gene, CDR3 protein.

TRBV5-3	TRBJ1-5	CASSSTPNSNQPQHF
TRBV11-2	TRBJ2-5	CASSLLAGDQETQYF
TRBV5-1	TRBJ2-7	CASSLGGTGSYEQYF
TRBV10-1	TRBJ2-3	CASSESPGGSADTQYF
TRBV5-3	TRBJ2-7	CASSFASGEVHEQYF
TRBV2	TRBJ1-6	CASSTTGTAMPLHF
TRBV19	TRBJ2-1	CATGQGASEQFF
TRBV30	TRBJ2-7	CAWRGPEQYF
TRBV11-2	TRBJ2-7	CASSSHQGGEQYF
TRBV2	TRBJ2-7	CASRGQVETYEQYF
TRBV7-6	TRBJ2-3	CASSNSLPGLDTDTQYF
TRBV4-1	TRBJ1-6	CASSQPGTGIWPLHF
TRBV5-5	TRBJ2-6	CASSLGWPSGANVLTF
TRBV7-9	TRBJ2-6	CASGGSGANVLTF
TRBV5-4	TRBJ2-1	CASSLLGTGPHEQFF